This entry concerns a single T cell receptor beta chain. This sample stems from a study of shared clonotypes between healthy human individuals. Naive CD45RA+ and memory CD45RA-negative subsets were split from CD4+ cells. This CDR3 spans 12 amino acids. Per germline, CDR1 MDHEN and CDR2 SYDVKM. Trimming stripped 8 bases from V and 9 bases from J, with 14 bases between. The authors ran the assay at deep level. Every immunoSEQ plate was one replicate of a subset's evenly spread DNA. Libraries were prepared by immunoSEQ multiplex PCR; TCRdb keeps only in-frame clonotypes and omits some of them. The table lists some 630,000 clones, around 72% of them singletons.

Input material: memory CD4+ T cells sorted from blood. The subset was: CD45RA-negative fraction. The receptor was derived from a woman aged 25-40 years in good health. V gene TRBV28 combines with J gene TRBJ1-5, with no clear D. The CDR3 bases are TGTGCCAGCTGGAGCGATTTGAGGCCCCAGCATTTT. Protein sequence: CASWSDLRPQHF.